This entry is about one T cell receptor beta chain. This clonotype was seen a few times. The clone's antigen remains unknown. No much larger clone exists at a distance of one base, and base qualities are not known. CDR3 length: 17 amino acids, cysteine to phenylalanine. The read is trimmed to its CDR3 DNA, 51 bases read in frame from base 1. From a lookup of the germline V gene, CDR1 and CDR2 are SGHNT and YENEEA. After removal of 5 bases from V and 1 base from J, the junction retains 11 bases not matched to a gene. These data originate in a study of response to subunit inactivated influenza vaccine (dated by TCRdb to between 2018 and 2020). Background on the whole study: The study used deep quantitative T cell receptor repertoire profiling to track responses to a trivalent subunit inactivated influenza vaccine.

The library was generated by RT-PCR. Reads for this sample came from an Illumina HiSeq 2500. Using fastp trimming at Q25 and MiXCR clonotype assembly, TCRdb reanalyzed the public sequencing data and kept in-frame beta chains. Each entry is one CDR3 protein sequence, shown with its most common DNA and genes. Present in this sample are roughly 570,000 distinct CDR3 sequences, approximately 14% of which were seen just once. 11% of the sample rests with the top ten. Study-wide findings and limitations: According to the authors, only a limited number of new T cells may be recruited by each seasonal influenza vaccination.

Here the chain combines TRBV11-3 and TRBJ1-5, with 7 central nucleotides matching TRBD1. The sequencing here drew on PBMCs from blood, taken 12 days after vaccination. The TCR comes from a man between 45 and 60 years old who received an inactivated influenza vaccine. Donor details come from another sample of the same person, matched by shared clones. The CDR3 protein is CASSLAQGVGSNQPQHF. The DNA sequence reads TGTGCCAGCAGCCTTGCCCAGGGGGTGGGCAGCAATCAGCCCCAGCATTTT.